Sequencing of this T cell receptor (beta chain) was carried out in a study of cytomegalovirus exposure and HLA in healthy donors. The PCR contained 60 Vbeta and 13 Jbeta primers. Libraries were prepared by immunoSEQ multiplex PCR; TCRdb keeps only in-frame clonotypes and omits some of them. The table includes 90,000 to 140,000 clones, 75% to 90% detected once. This clone appeared a single time. The antigen remains unidentified. CDR3 length: 15 residues. Trimming at V came to 3 bases and at J to 3 bases, leaving 3 bases not matched to a gene. Per germline, CDR1 MGHRA and CDR2 YSYEKL. Overall study results and limits: An assumption of roughly uniform sequencing depth across donors underlay the presence/absence analyses. In a later analysis, a missense DCLRE1C variant was linked to TCR beta V- and J-gene trimming.

The receptor was isolated from a man under 40 in good health and CMV-seropositive. The chain carries TRBV4-1 and TRBJ1-1, with 11 nucleotides matching TRBD1. The sample consisted of PBMCs. For the CDR3, the DNA is TGCGCCAGCAGCCACGGGACAGGGGGGGACACTGAAGCTTTCTTT. This gives the protein CASSHGTGGDTEAFF.